This TCR beta chain was identified in a study of T cell responses to AZD1222 COVID-19 vaccine. Study summary: Pooled samples include second doses given at about 4 or 12 weeks. Study observations and caveats: Per reports, nearly half of all spike-specific TCRs target regions that are unmutated in variants. The CD4 TCRs associated with vaccination extended across spike and predominated at 160-218 and 743-854.

With 3 bases removed from V and 8 bases from J, the gap between germline ends came to 22 bases. This CDR3 is built from 15 residues. CDR1 is DFQATT, CDR2 SNEGSKA, per germline (reference sequence). Some clones are missing from TCRdb's copy, which holds only in-frame ones; the method was immunoSEQ multiplex PCR. The sample lists approximately 100,000 clones, about 90% occurring once. With regard to this clone: Its antigen is unidentified.

Material: peripheral blood, obtained on day 0 of AZD1222 vaccination. This sequence joins TRBV20-1 and TRBJ1-2, with D perhaps matching TRBD1 (6 bases). This TCR derives from an adult in good health. The CDR3: CSASTSWGGAQGYTF. In DNA, the CDR3 is TGCAGTGCTAGTACTTCCTGGGGGGGCGCGCAGGGCTACACCTTC.